What follows are 25 T cell receptor beta chains derived from one specimen sequenced in a study of cytomegalovirus exposure and HLA in healthy donors. Primers for the PCR totalled 60 Vbeta and 13 Jbeta. The repertoire was sequenced with immunoSEQ multiplex PCR; TCRdb's copy has only in-frame clones and lacks some. The data hold almost 200,000 clones, with 65% to 90% observed a single time. The sequenced sample was PBMCs. The receptors shown here come from a woman between 45 and 60 years old in good health and CMV-seronegative.

V usage is TRBV6-5 and J usage is TRBJ1-2; D gene ambiguous. Between the trimmed V and J ends, which lost 6 bases and 4 bases, there was a span of 15 bases. The CDR3 has 14 amino acids. Germline-derived CDR1 and CDR2 are MNHEY and SVGAGI. The CDR3 nucleotides are TGTGCCAGCAGCCAACAGATAACTAGCTATGGCTACACCTTC. It specifies CASSQQITSYGYTF.

This clone has only one observation. The V call is TRBV27, the J call TRBJ2-7; 9 nucleotides line up with TRBD1. The CDR3 spans 16 residues. Germline lookup yields CDR1 MNHEY and CDR2 SMNVEV (reference sequence). The V segment lost 2 bases and the J segment 3 bases; nucleotides outside the gene matches: 8. The CDR3, as DNA: TGTGCCAGCAGTTTAGAAACAGGGGGCCCTTTCTACGAGCAGTACTTC. It specifies CASSLETGGPFYEQYF.

The chain links TRBV2 to TRBJ2-1; possibly TRBD2 for D (5 bases). V lost 6 bases and J lost 6, with 12 bases in between. This CDR3 is built from 13 residues. Germline V CDR1 and CDR2: SNHLY, FYNNEI. CDR3 sequence (DNA): TGTGCCAGCAGCTTACTAGTAGCCAATGAGCAGTTCTTC. Translated: CASSLLVANEQFF.

The chain combines TRBV5-8 with TRBJ1-5; D is ambiguous. Between the trimmed V and J ends, which lost 0 bases and 0 bases, there was a span of 7 bases. The CDR3 has 15 amino acids. Germline CDR1 SGHTS, CDR2 YDEGEE. CDR3 sequence reads: CASSLGQYSNQPQHF. The CDR3 bases are TGTGCCAGCAGCTTGGGGCAGTATAGCAATCAGCCCCAGCATTTT.

This chain uses TRBV5-1 with TRBJ2-1, with TRBD2 matching 13 bases. CDR3 length: 18 amino acids. Germline CDR1 and CDR2: SGHRS and YFSETQ. Germline trimming cut 4 bases from V and 1 base from J; bases unmatched to any gene: 8. The CDR3 sequence: CASSPPGTSGISYNEQFF. CDR3 coding DNA: TGCGCCAGCAGCCCCCCCGGGACTAGCGGGATTTCCTACAATGAGCAGTTCTTC.

The chain uses TRBV11-2 and TRBJ1-2; no clear D gene. V was pared by 5 bases and J by 3 bases, with 19 bases between. The CDR3 spans 16 residues. Germline V gene data show CDR1 as SGHAT and CDR2 as FQNNGV. DNA of the CDR3: TGTGCCAGCAGCCGAACTGGACTGATGGGAGACTATGGCTACACCTTC. This codes for CASSRTGLMGDYGYTF.

The rearrangement joins TRBV15 to TRBJ2-3; TRBD2 matches at 7 bases. V trimming: 5 bases; J trimming: 4 bases; junction bases outside the gene matches: 12. The CDR3 totals 16 residues. Looked up from germline, CDR1 is LNHNV and CDR2 is YYDKDF (reference sequence). CDR3 protein: CATSPRTSDLADTQYF. CDR3 sequence (DNA): TGTGCCACCAGCCCCCGGACTAGTGACTTGGCAGATACGCAGTATTTT.

The chain couples TRBV27 to TRBJ2-7; TRBD1 might be the D (5 bases). Germline lookup yields CDR1 MNHEY and CDR2 SMNVEV (reference sequence). This CDR3 comprises 18 residues. Trimming left V 7 bases short and J 2 bases short, with 27 bases between. The CDR3 here is CASILPQGSSTTTYEQYF. The CDR3 DNA is TGTGCCAGCATCTTACCTCAGGGCAGCTCAACGACGACCTACGAGCAGTACTTC.

The J gene is TRBJ2-5, the V gene TRBV28; D may be TRBD1 (5 bases). The V end was cut by 4 bases, the J end by 3 bases, with 9 bases between. Germline V gene lookup returns CDR1 MDHEN and CDR2 SYDVKM. This CDR3 is built from 13 residues. The CDR3 is CASSSGQEETQYF. CDR3 bases: TGTGCCAGCAGTTCTGGACAAGAAGAGACCCAGTACTTC.

The rearrangement joins TRBV7-2 to TRBJ2-5; 15 positions match TRBD2. The CDR3 extends over 16 amino acids. With V trimmed by 5 bases and J by 5 bases, 6 bases remained unmatched. Germline CDR1 reads SGHTA; CDR2 reads FQGNSA. The CDR3 bases are TGTGCCAGCAGCAGGACTAGCGGGAGGGCCGGGGAGACCCAGTACTTC. It translates to CASSRTSGRAGETQYF.

The CDR3 DNA reads as TGTGCCTGGGGGACTAGCGGGGTCCTCACAGATACGCAGTATTTT. Its translation is CAWGTSGVLTDTQYF. This sequence joins TRBV30 and TRBJ2-3, with TRBD2 matching over 13 bases. In germline, CDR1 is GTSNPN, CDR2 SVGIG (reference sequence). The V and J ends lost 5 bases and 2 bases, in that order; junction bases with no gene match: 4. This CDR3 is 15 amino acids long.

This rearrangement joins TRBV7-2 to TRBJ2-1; 15 bases line up with TRBD2. V lost 1 base, J lost 4 bases, and 5 bases stayed unmatched. In germline, CDR1 is SGHTA, CDR2 FQGNSA. The CDR3 has 18 amino acids. CDR3 DNA: TGTGCCAGCAGCTTAGAGGGGACTAGCGGGAGGTTTTACAATGAGCAGTTCTTC. This codes for CASSLEGTSGRFYNEQFF.

The V call is TRBV5-8, the J call TRBJ2-5; 8 bases match TRBD2. The J call could be wrong; TRBJ2-7 is a better fit for the DNA end. This CDR3 is 17 amino acids long. Germline assignment: CDR1 SGHTS and CDR2 YDEGEE. CDR3 amino acids: CASSPNLVSGSLYEQYF. The CDR3 DNA follows: TGTGCCAGCAGCCCAAACCTGGTAAGCGGGAGCCTCTACGAGCAGTACTTC.

The V and J genes are TRBV28 and TRBJ2-1; 7 bases line up with TRBD2. Germline V CDR1 and CDR2: MDHEN, SYDVKM. The CDR3 consists of 16 residues. V was clipped by 9 bases and J by 1 base; unmatched bases: 12. Here the CDR3 DNA reads TGTGCCAGTATAGGCTGGGAGGGCCGTTCCTACAATGAGCAGTTCTTC. Translated: CASIGWEGRSYNEQFF.

The genes are TRBV25-1 and TRBJ1-5; TRBD1 agrees at 7 bases. Per germline, CDR1 MGHDK and CDR2 SYGVNS. V lost 2 bases and J lost 6; bases outside the gene matches: 7. The CDR3 runs to 15 residues. DNA of the CDR3: TGTGCCAGCAGTGAAGGAAAGACAGGGCTTCAGCCCCAGCATTTT. Translated: CASSEGKTGLQPQHF.

The chain has TRBV10-3 and TRBJ1-1; 8 nucleotides match TRBD1. V was clipped by 7 bases and J by 6 bases; unmatched bases: 13. From germline, CDR1 is ENHRY and CDR2 SYGVKD. The CDR3 totals 15 residues. The CDR3: CAIMFQQGGRSEAFF. CDR3 nucleotide sequence: TGTGCCATCATGTTCCAACAGGGGGGGAGGTCTGAAGCTTTCTTT.

The rearrangement joins TRBV28 to TRBJ1-3; 7 nucleotides align to TRBD1. Looked up from germline, CDR1 is MDHEN and CDR2 is SYDVKM. J lost 4 bases, V lost 3 bases, and 9 bases had no gene match. This CDR3 has 16 amino acids. This CDR3 is CASSLDQQGYGNTIYF. The CDR3 nucleotides are TGTGCCAGCAGTTTGGACCAACAGGGGTACGGAAACACCATATATTTT. The whole variable domain, filled in from reference TRBV28 and TRBJ1-3, reads DVKVTQSSRYLVKRTGEKVFLECVQDMDHENMFWYRQDPGLGLRLIYFSYDVKMKEKGDIPEGYSVSREKKERFSLILESASTNQTSMYLCASSLDQQGYGNTIYFGEGSWLTVV.

The chain is built from TRBV5-1 and TRBJ1-1; tentative D call: TRBD1 (6 bases). The CDR3 has 13 amino acids. V was shortened by 1 base and J by 4 bases, with 8 bases between the two germline ends. Per germline, CDR1 SGHRS and CDR2 YFSETQ. CDR3 coding DNA: TGCGCCAGCAGCTTGACAGGGTTCACTGAAGCTTTCTTT. It is translated as CASSLTGFTEAFF.

The chain uses TRBV28 and TRBJ1-1, with a weak D call TRBD1 (5 bases). The germline gives CDR1 MDHEN, CDR2 SYDVKM. The V end was cut by 3 bases, the J end by 0 bases, with 17 bases between. The CDR3 covers 17 residues. The CDR3 loop reads CASSFRVETRLNTEAFF. CDR3 DNA sequence: TGTGCCAGCAGTTTCAGGGTGGAGACTCGATTGAACACTGAAGCTTTCTTT. The full variable domain, its missing parts supplied by reference TRBV28 and TRBJ1-1, is DVKVTQSSRYLVKRTGEKVFLECVQDMDHENMFWYRQDPGLGLRLIYFSYDVKMKEKGDIPEGYSVSREKKERFSLILESASTNQTSMYLCASSFRVETRLNTEAFFGQGTRLTVV.

The sample holds one count of this clone. The chain links TRBV7-3 to TRBJ2-7, with 11 bases identical to TRBD1. CDR1 and CDR2 (germline): SGHTA, FQGTGA. V gave up 1 base and J gave up 5 bases; unmatched junction bases: 10. The CDR3 contains 17 residues. Here the CDR3 reads CASSLKGPRTGGNEQYF. The CDR3 bases are TGTGCCAGCAGCTTAAAAGGCCCCCGGACAGGGGGCAACGAGCAGTACTTC. The full variable domain, its missing parts supplied by reference TRBV7-3 and TRBJ2-7, is GAGVSQTPSNKVTEKGKYVELRCDPISGHTALYWYRQSLGQGPEFLIYFQGTGAADDSGLPNDRFFAVRPEGSVSTLKIQRTERGDSAVYLCASSLKGPRTGGNEQYFGPGTRLTVT.

The chain employs TRBV5-6 and TRBJ2-3; 10 nucleotides align to TRBD1. Trimming took 1 base from V and 5 from J; bases not matched to a gene: 4. This CDR3 has 15 residues. CDR1 and CDR2 from the germline V gene are SGHDT and YYEEEE. This CDR3 reads CASSLRQGALDTQYF. The CDR3 bases are TGTGCCAGCAGCTTGAGACAGGGGGCTTTAGATACGCAGTATTTT.

V usage is TRBV2 and J usage is TRBJ2-7; no clear D gene. The V gene lost 0 bases and the J gene lost 2 bases, with 11 bases spanning the gap. Germline V gives CDR1 SNHLY, CDR2 FYNNEI. This CDR3 contains 15 residues. The CDR3 bases are TGTGCCAGCAGTGAAGCGACATTCGCAGCCTACGAGCAGTACTTC. Translating it yields CASSEATFAAYEQYF.

CDR3 sequence: CASSFPPKVANSPLHF. CDR3 nucleotide sequence: TGTGCCAGCAGCTTCCCACCAAAAGTGGCAAATTCACCCCTCCACTTT. This chain connects TRBV7-2 to TRBJ1-6; D call uncertain. The CDR3 is made up of 16 amino acids. Germline loops: CDR1 SGHTA, CDR2 FQGNSA. V was clipped by 3 bases and J by 7 bases, with 16 bases between them.

The chain has TRBV7-9 and TRBJ1-4; 9 bases fit TRBD1. Germline loops: CDR1 SEHNR, CDR2 FQNEAQ (reference sequence). The junction had 7 bases not matched to a gene; V was cut back by 4 bases and J by 7 bases. The CDR3 is 15 amino acids. The CDR3 loop reads CASSYEGTGSEKLFF. CDR3 DNA sequence: TGTGCCAGCAGCTACGAAGGGACAGGGAGTGAAAAACTGTTTTTT.

The chain employs TRBV27 and TRBJ2-7; D perhaps matches TRBD2 (6 bases). The germline V gene encodes CDR1 MNHEY and CDR2 SMNVEV (reference sequence). Trimming shortened V by 3 bases and J by 3 bases, and 12 bases separated the two germline ends. This CDR3 contains 14 residues. The chain's CDR3 is CASSLASVHYEQYF. The CDR3, as DNA: TGTGCCAGCAGTTTGGCTAGCGTGCACTACGAGCAGTACTTC.